The 30 T cell receptor beta chains below come from one sample, sequenced in a study of metastatic and nonmetastatic thyroid tumors. Among the patients, none had received any treatment before thyroid surgery. TCRdb re-called the PCR reads via MiXCR. The profile shows 20,000 to 25,000 clones, more than 15% of them singletons. Sequencing was carried out using tumor tissue. Receptors were obtained from a female donor with papillary thyroid cancer or a benign thyroid nodule (not recorded which). Some clones in this sample may be carry-over from other donors' samples.

This clone was counted many times. The chain uses TRBV5-1 and TRBJ2-7; a weak D match, TRBD1 (6 bases). The CDR3 totals 15 residues. The germline V and J ends were trimmed by 2 bases and 0 bases, with 12 bases remaining between them. Germline V gives CDR1 SGHRS, CDR2 YFSETQ. The CDR3 DNA reads TGCGCCAGCAGCTTAACAGGGTTGAGCTCCTACGAGCAGTACTTC. As protein: CASSLTGLSSYEQYF.

As concerns this clone: One end of the junction varies from germline; a read error may be responsible. V gene TRBV5-1 combines with J gene TRBJ1-2; no reliable D call. Germline CDR1 SGHRS, CDR2 YFSETQ. The CDR3 is made up of 12 amino acids. The DNA of the CDR3 is TGCGCCAGCAGTAAGTTTAACTATGTCTACACCTTC. It translates to CASSKFNYVYTF.

The genes are TRBV2 and TRBJ2-7; D gene uncertain. CDR3 length equals 15 residues. The germline gives CDR1 SNHLY, CDR2 FYNNEI. V was clipped by 8 bases and J by 2 bases, with 19 bases between them. CDR3 DNA: TGTGCCAGCGAGGCCAGCCCATCCCGCACCTACGAGCAGTACTTC. Translation: CASEASPSRTYEQYF.

This clone was picked up many times. The gene calls are TRBV3-1 and TRBJ2-7; D call uncertain. The V end was cut by 1 base, the J end by 3 bases, with 7 bases between. The germline CDR1 and CDR2 sequences are LGHDT and YNNKEL (reference sequence). The CDR3 length is 13 residues. The CDR3 DNA is TGTGCCAGCAGCCAAGGTATTGGCTACGAGCAGTACTTC. This translates into CASSQGIGYEQYF.

V gene TRBV18 combines with J gene TRBJ2-7; no definite D call. This CDR3 region has 15 residues. Germline V gene lookup returns CDR1 KGHSH and CDR2 LQKENI. Trimming removed 6 bases at V and 2 bases at J, with 17 bases between. The CDR3 sequence is CASSHKSSHPYEQYF. CDR3 sequence (DNA): TGTGCCAGCTCGCACAAATCTTCCCACCCCTACGAGCAGTACTTC.

This clone is labeled medium-sized. The gene calls are TRBV12-3 or TRBV12-4 and TRBJ2-7; D remains ambiguous. The V and J ends lost 3 bases and 0 bases respectively, with 9 bases between them. CDR3 length: 14 residues. The CDR3 bases are TGTGCCAGCAGTTTGGACGGCACCTCCTACGAGCAGTACTTC. This gives the protein CASSLDGTSYEQYF.

As regards this clone: A much larger clonotype is one base distant, so this may be a read error. V gene TRBV12-5 combines with J gene TRBJ1-5; D not certain. Germline CDR1 and CDR2: LGHNT and FRNRAP. CDR3 length: 11 residues. This CDR3 reads CSSGLRQPQHF. The CDR3 DNA reads as TGTTCTAGTGGTTTACGGCAGCCCCAGCATTTT.

This clone was observed many times. Different DNA sequences within this sample yield the same CDR3. The rearrangement uses TRBV25-1 and TRBJ1-4; possibly TRBD1 for D (5 bases). V gave up 0 bases and J gave up 4 bases, with 6 bases separating them. The CDR3 sequence is 14 residues long. Germline values: CDR1 MGHDK, CDR2 SYGVNS. The CDR3 DNA follows: TGTGCCAGCAGTGAATATAGGGGTAATGAAAAACTGTTTTTT. It codes for CASSEYRGNEKLFF.

This clone was detected a few times. The chain couples TRBV2 to TRBJ2-7; D possibly corresponds to TRBD2 (6 bases). Germline loops: CDR1 SNHLY, CDR2 FYNNEI. This CDR3 is built from 14 residues. Trimming stripped 7 bases from V and 5 bases from J, with 18 bases between. In DNA, the CDR3 is TGTGCCAGCACGGGAGTCTATCCCGTAGACGAGCAGTACTTC. This translates into CASTGVYPVDEQYF.

This clone has at least ten counts. The chain joins TRBV7-9 to TRBJ1-6; D not certain. This CDR3 is 15 amino acids long. V lost 3 bases, J lost 6 bases, and 12 bases lay in between. Germline loops: CDR1 SEHNR, CDR2 FQNEAQ (reference sequence). CDR3 nucleotides: TGTGCCAGCAGCTTTTATGGGGTGCGTAATTCACCCCTCCACTTT. Residues: CASSFYGVRNSPLHF.

This clone was recorded at least ten times. The V gene is TRBV11-3, the J gene TRBJ2-1; 11 bases map to TRBD2. This CDR3 contains 18 residues. Germline loops: CDR1 SGHNT, CDR2 YENEEA. Trimming cost V 1 base and J 7 bases; bases outside gene matches: 12. This CDR3 is CASSLGRSTSGSWNEQFF. The CDR3 region has the DNA TGTGCCAGCAGCTTAGGGCGTTCTACTAGCGGGAGCTGGAATGAGCAGTTCTTC. Full variable domain (outside the CDR3, taken from reference TRBV11-3 and TRBJ2-1): EAGVVQSPRYKIIEKKQPVAFWCNPISGHNTLYWYLQNLGQGPELLIRYENEEAVDDSQLPKDRFSAERLKGVDSTLKIQPAELGDSAVYLCASSLGRSTSGSWNEQFFGPGTRLTVL.

This clone has at least ten counts. The chain couples TRBV27 to TRBJ1-1; D not resolved. The V gene lost 2 bases and the J gene lost 5 bases, with 15 bases spanning the gap. The CDR3 is made up of 15 amino acids. Looked up from germline, CDR1 is MNHEY and CDR2 is SMNVEV (reference sequence). The CDR3 region has the DNA TGTGCCAGCAGTTTAACGGCAGGATCAGGTACTGAAGCTTTCTTT. This translates into CASSLTAGSGTEAFF.

Comments on this clone: The sample contains more than one DNA sequence encoding this CDR3. Written as DNA, the CDR3 is TGTGCCAGCAGACCTACCGGGACAGGCACGGTCGAACAGTACTTC. Its protein is CASRPTGTGTVEQYF. This chain uses TRBV12-3 or TRBV12-4 with TRBJ2-7; TRBD1 aligns across 8 bases. There are 15 residues in the CDR3. V was clipped by 6 bases and J by 10 bases; unmatched bases: 17.

This clone was counted many times. The J gene is TRBJ2-5, the V gene TRBV4-1, with D tentatively TRBD1 or TRBD2 (6 bases each). Germline loops: CDR1 MGHRA, CDR2 YSYEKL. V lost 4 bases, J lost 4 bases, and 16 bases lay in between. The CDR3 covers 15 residues. CDR3 DNA: TGCGCCAGCAGCCTGAGGGGGGATTGGGCAGAGACCCAGTACTTC. Translation: CASSLRGDWAETQYF.

Concerning this clone itself: A single base separates this from a much larger clone, so it may be a read error. This chain connects TRBV2 to TRBJ1-6; D is unresolved. The ends were cut back, 8 bases at V and 0 bases at J, with 14 bases in the middle. Germline CDR1 and CDR2: SNHLY and FYNNEI. The CDR3 has 16 residues. CDR3 sequence reads: CASHVWGDSYNSPLHF. DNA of the CDR3: TGTGCCAGCCATGTTTGGGGAGACTCCTATAATTCACCCCTCCACTTT.

Ten or more counts support this clone. The rearrangement joins TRBV7-2 to TRBJ2-1; weak D call: TRBD2 (5 bases). The CDR3 loop spans 13 amino acids. V lost 6 bases to trimming and J lost 8 bases, with 14 bases between them. Germline CDR1 and CDR2: SGHTA and FQGNSA. This chain's CDR3 is CASSLWAGDEQFF. CDR3 nucleotide sequence: TGTGCCAGCAGTCTATGGGCCGGGGATGAGCAGTTCTTC.

This clone was detected many times. CDR3 sequence: CSARGGGNTIYF. DNA for the CDR3: TGCAGTGCTAGAGGCGGTGGAAACACCATATATTTT. The chain combines TRBV20-1 with TRBJ1-3; D unresolved. Between the trimmed V and J ends, which lost 1 base and 3 bases, there was a span of 4 bases. The length of the CDR3 is 12 residues. The germline gives CDR1 DFQATT, CDR2 SNEGSKA (reference sequence).

This clone came up a few times. The CDR3 does not end in the conserved phenylalanine or tryptophan, so this is likely a read error. The chain carries TRBV28 and TRBJ1-4, with D tentatively TRBD1 (6 bases). The length of the CDR3 is 13 residues. The germline V gene encodes CDR1 MDHEN and CDR2 SYDVKM. Trimming cost V 8 bases and J 10 bases, with 17 bases left between them. For the CDR3, the DNA is TGTGCCAGCTGGGGCCAGGGGAGGAGAAAACTGTTTCTT. It is translated as CASWGQGRRKLFL.

Worth noting for this clone: Other DNA sequences in this specimen translate into the identical CDR3. This chain joins TRBV19 and TRBJ2-3, with TRBD2 as a possible D gene (5 bases). Trimming removed 4 bases from V and 8 bases from J, with 19 bases in between. The CDR3 runs 15 residues. Germline lookup yields CDR1 LNHDA and CDR2 SQIVND (reference sequence). The CDR3 reads CASSTGGLAAGTQYF. The CDR3 coding sequence is TGTGCCAGTAGTACGGGCGGCCTAGCTGCTGGTACGCAGTATTTT.

The rearrangement links TRBV5-1 to TRBJ2-7, with D possibly being TRBD1 or TRBD2 (5 bases each). Trimming shortened V by 4 bases and J by 3 bases, and 23 bases separated the two germline ends. In germline, CDR1 is SGHRS, CDR2 YFSETQ. The CDR3 runs to 17 residues. CDR3 protein: CASSHIEGNILHYEQYF. Written as DNA, the CDR3 is TGCGCCAGCAGCCATATCGAGGGGAATATCCTTCACTACGAGCAGTACTTC.

This clone was seen many times. The chain couples TRBV12-5 to TRBJ2-1, with D tentatively TRBD1 (5 bases). Trimming shortened V by 6 bases and J by 5 bases, and 20 bases separated the two germline ends. Germline V CDR1 and CDR2: LGHNT, FRNRAP. The CDR3 sequence is 16 residues long. CDR3 DNA: TGTGCTAGTGGCCAAGTAAAAGGGGCGCCAGACAATGAGCAGTTCTTC. Its translation: CASGQVKGAPDNEQFF.

At least ten counts were recorded for this clone. This chain uses TRBV24-1 with TRBJ2-3, with D uncertain. Germline CDR1 is KGHDR and CDR2 is SFDVKD. V lost 5 bases, J lost 6 bases, and 5 bases lay in between. The CDR3 extends over 11 amino acids. The CDR3 nucleotides read TGTGCCACCAGTGCGGGTGATACGCAGTATTTT. As protein: CATSAGDTQYF.

This clone has a handful of counts. A much bigger clone sits one base away, suggesting this may be a read error. CDR3 residues: CASSLGRDGYVYTF. The DNA of the CDR3 is TGTGCCAGCAGCTTAGGCAGGGACGGATATGTCTACACCTTC. The chain uses TRBV7-3 and TRBJ1-2; D possibly corresponds to TRBD1 (5 bases). The CDR3 is made up of 14 amino acids. Germline V lookup: CDR1 SGHTA, CDR2 FQGTGA.

For this clone: Relative to the germline gene, one junction end is altered; a read error may explain this. The chain couples TRBV11-2 to TRBJ2-2; TRBD1 is a possible D gene (6 bases). Germline V gene sequence: CDR1 SGHAT, CDR2 FQNNGV. CDR3 length: 15 residues. The CDR3 sequence: CSSSKGVANTGELFF. CDR3 DNA: TGTTCCAGCAGCAAGGGGGTGGCGAACACCGGGGAGCTGTTTTTT. Complete variable domain (other parts from reference TRBV11-2 and TRBJ2-2): EAGVAQSPRYKIIEKRQSVAFWCNPISGHATLYWYQQILGQGPKLLIQFQNNGVVDDSQLPKDRFSAERLKGVDSTLKIQPAKLEDSAVYLCSSSKGVANTGELFFGEGSRLTVL.

The sample holds many counts of this clone. The chain is built from TRBV9 and TRBJ1-1; tentatively, D is TRBD1 (5 bases). The germline V gene encodes CDR1 SGDLS and CDR2 YYNGEE. The V end was cut by 4 bases, the J end by 4 bases, with 11 bases between. This CDR3 region has 13 residues. The CDR3 region is CASSLDGGTEAFF. The CDR3 coding sequence is TGTGCCAGCAGCCTAGACGGGGGCACTGAAGCTTTCTTT.

In this sample, this clone is medium-sized (0.01 to 0.1%). The rearrangement joins TRBV5-1 to TRBJ1-4; D remains unclear. The CDR3 consists of 12 residues. The V gene's germline CDR1 is SGHRS and CDR2 YFSETQ. The germline V and J ends were trimmed by 4 bases and 10 bases, with 11 bases remaining between them. The DNA of the CDR3 is TGCGCCAGCAGCCTAGAGGGCCTAAAACTGTTTTTT. Translating it yields CASSLEGLKLFF.

This clone is labeled medium-sized (0.01 to 0.1%). V gene TRBV19 combines with J gene TRBJ2-7; D is unresolved. Trimming took 6 bases from V and 5 from J, leaving 11 bases between them. CDR1 is LNHDA, CDR2 SQIVND, per germline (reference sequence). The CDR3 has 12 amino acids. The CDR3, as DNA: TGTGCCAGTAGATACGGTGACGACGAGCAGTACTTC. Translation: CASRYGDDEQYF.

This clone was seen a few times. A read error may explain this, as a much larger clone is one base away. V is TRBV28 and J is TRBJ2-1; D not certain. CDR3 length equals 14 residues. The germline V gene encodes CDR1 MDHEN and CDR2 SYDVKM. Trimming took off 6 bases at V and 14 bases at J, with 23 bases between the two ends. The CDR3 protein is CASRSPGGSDSEFF. The CDR3 nucleotides are TGTGCCAGCAGATCCCCCGGTGGGTCGGATTCGGAGTTCTTC.

This clone was recorded many times. The rearrangement uses TRBV20-1 and TRBJ2-7, with a tentative D call TRBD1 (6 bases). This CDR3 is 12 amino acids long. Germline V gene lookup returns CDR1 DFQATT and CDR2 SNEGSKA (reference sequence). V lost 4 bases and J 1 base, leaving 8 bases between the germline ends. Here the CDR3 reads CSATRGSYEQYF. CDR3 nucleotide sequence: TGCAGTGCTACCAGGGGTTCCTACGAGCAGTACTTC.

This clone showed up many times. CDR3 loop: CASTTTGGRDTQYF. The DNA of the CDR3 is TGTGCCAGTACAACGACAGGGGGTCGAGATACGCAGTATTTT. V gene TRBV19 combines with J gene TRBJ2-3; 9 bases agree with TRBD1. V trimming: 7 bases; J trimming: 5 bases; junction bases outside the gene matches: 7. The CDR3 has 14 amino acids. Germline loops: CDR1 LNHDA, CDR2 SQIVND (reference sequence).